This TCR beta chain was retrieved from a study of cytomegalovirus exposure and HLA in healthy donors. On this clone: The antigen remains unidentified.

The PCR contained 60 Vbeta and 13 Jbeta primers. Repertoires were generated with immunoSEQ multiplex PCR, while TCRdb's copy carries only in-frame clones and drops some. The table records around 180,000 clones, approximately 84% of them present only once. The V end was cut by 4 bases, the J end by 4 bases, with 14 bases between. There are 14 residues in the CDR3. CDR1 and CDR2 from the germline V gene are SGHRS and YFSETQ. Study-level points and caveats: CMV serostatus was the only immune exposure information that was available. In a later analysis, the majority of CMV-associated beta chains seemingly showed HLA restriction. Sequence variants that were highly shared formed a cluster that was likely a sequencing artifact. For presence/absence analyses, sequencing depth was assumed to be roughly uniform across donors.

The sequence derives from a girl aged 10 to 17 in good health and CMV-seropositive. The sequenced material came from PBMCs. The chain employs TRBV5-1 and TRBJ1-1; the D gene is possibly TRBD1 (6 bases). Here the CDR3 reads CASSPQQGSTEAFF. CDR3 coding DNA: TGCGCCAGCAGCCCTCAACAGGGTAGCACTGAAGCTTTCTTT.